Below, 22 T cell receptor beta chains from the same sample are listed, as sequenced in a study of cytomegalovirus exposure and HLA in healthy donors. Generated by immunoSEQ multiplex PCR, the TCRdb table keeps only in-frame clones and is missing some. Here the sample spans 150,000 or so clones, 89% being singletons. Sequenced: PBMCs. The source of these receptors is a woman younger than 35 in good health and CMV-seropositive.

The count of this clone is one. J is TRBJ2-7 and V is TRBV4-1, with D possibly matching TRBD1 (6 bases). Germline V gene sequence: CDR1 MGHRA, CDR2 YSYEKL. The CDR3 consists of 14 residues. The ends were cut back, 4 bases at V and 2 bases at J, with 12 bases in the middle. The CDR3, as DNA: TGCGCCAGCAGCCGGACAGTCGATACCTACGAGCAGTACTTC. It encodes CASSRTVDTYEQYF.

The chain uses TRBV19 and TRBJ1-6; 8 bases fit TRBD1. The germline gives CDR1 LNHDA, CDR2 SQIVND (reference sequence). V was pared by 2 bases and J by 0 bases, with 6 bases of the junction left unmatched. This CDR3 spans 18 amino acids. CDR3 coding DNA: TGTGCCAGTAGTATAACAGGGGGTGACTACTCCTATAATTCACCCCTCCACTTT. Encoded protein: CASSITGGDYSYNSPLHF. Full variable domain (remainder filled in from reference TRBV19 and TRBJ1-6): DGGITQSPKYLFRKEGQNVTLSCEQNLNHDAMYWYRQDPGQGLRLIYYSQIVNDFQKGDIAEGYSVSREKKESFPLTVTSAQKNPTAFYLCASSITGGDYSYNSPLHFGNGTRLTVT.

The chain combines TRBV11-2 with TRBJ2-7; TRBD1 matches at 9 bases. After removal of 5 bases from V and 3 bases from J, the junction contained 5 bases not matched to a gene. The CDR3 has 14 residues. Looked up from germline, CDR1 is SGHAT and CDR2 is FQNNGV. The chain's CDR3 is CASSAGQGHYEQYF. The CDR3 DNA follows: TGTGCCAGCAGCGCGGGACAGGGCCACTACGAGCAGTACTTC.

The chain combines TRBV30 with TRBJ1-1; tentative D call: TRBD1 (5 bases). Germline V CDR1 and CDR2: GTSNPN, SVGIG (reference sequence). Deletions cut 0 bases from V and 4 bases from J, with 9 bases between. The CDR3 loop spans 13 amino acids. The CDR3 reads CAWSVGEGTEAFF. Written as DNA, the CDR3 is TGTGCCTGGAGTGTAGGGGAGGGCACTGAAGCTTTCTTT. Full variable domain (remainder filled in from reference TRBV30 and TRBJ1-1): SQTIHQWPATLVQPVGSPLSLECTVEGTSNPNLYWYRQAAGRGLQLLFYSVGIGQISSEVPQNLSASRPQDRQFILSSKKLLLSDSGFYLCAWSVGEGTEAFFGQGTRLTVV.

This chain joins TRBV7-2 and TRBJ2-1; TRBD2 aligns across 7 bases. Per the germline V gene, CDR1 is SGHTA and CDR2 is FQGNSA. Unmatched junction bases numbered 2, after V lost 1 base and J lost 2 bases. CDR3 length: 15 amino acids. CDR3 in amino acids: CASSLVAGAYNEQFF. The CDR3 nucleotides read TGTGCCAGCAGCTTAGTTGCGGGGGCCTACAATGAGCAGTTCTTC.

The chain carries TRBV7-2 and TRBJ2-1; D possibly corresponds to TRBD2 (5 bases). The germline V and J ends were trimmed by 2 bases and 9 bases, with 14 bases remaining between them. CDR1 is SGHTA and CDR2 is FQGNSA in the germline V gene. This CDR3 contains 14 residues. For the CDR3, the DNA is TGTGCCAGCAGCTTATTGACGGGGTCTGGTGAGCAGTTCTTC. This gives the protein CASSLLTGSGEQFF.

This clone was seen once. This chain links TRBV5-1 with TRBJ1-2, with D possibly TRBD1 on 5 matching bases. Trimming pared 4 bases from V and 0 bases from J, leaving 16 bases between. Per the germline V gene, CDR1 is SGHRS and CDR2 is YFSETQ. CDR3 length: 16 amino acids. The CDR3 loop reads CASSPSGGGANYGYTF. The CDR3 bases are TGCGCCAGCAGCCCCTCCGGGGGAGGCGCTAACTATGGCTACACCTTC.

The chain uses TRBV6-1 and TRBJ1-2; weak D call: TRBD1 (5 bases). With 4 bases removed from V and 10 bases from J, the gap between germline ends came to 10 bases. This CDR3 is 11 amino acids long. Germline CDR1 reads MNHNS; CDR2 reads SASEGT. Here the CDR3 DNA reads TGTGCCAGCAGTGGCGGGGGTGACTACACCTTC. Encoded protein: CASSGGGDYTF.

The chain recombines TRBV5-5 with TRBJ1-2; the match to TRBD1 covers 10 bases. V lost 4 bases and J lost 2; bases outside the gene matches: 11. CDR3 length: 17 amino acids. Looked up from germline, CDR1 is SGHKS and CDR2 is YYEKEE (reference sequence). CDR3 sequence (DNA): TGTGCCAGCAGCCCCCTTCCGGGACAGGGGACGAACTATGGCTACACCTTC. It is translated as CASSPLPGQGTNYGYTF.

There are a few counts of this clone. The V and J genes are TRBV19 and TRBJ1-5; D unresolved. Per germline, CDR1 LNHDA and CDR2 SQIVND (reference sequence). This CDR3 is built from 10 residues. V lost 9 bases to trimming and J lost 11 bases, with 11 bases between them. CDR3 coding DNA: TGTGCCAGCGGAACGGGAACCCAGCATTTT. It codes for CASGTGTQHF.

The chain combines TRBV5-5 with TRBJ1-2; 11 bases are shared with TRBD1. Germline CDR1 is SGHKS and CDR2 is YYEKEE (reference sequence). CDR3 length equals 15 residues. The V gene end was trimmed by 4 bases and the J gene end by 3 bases; junction bases not matched to a gene: 5. CDR3 protein: CASSPDRGQYYGYTF. As DNA, the CDR3 is TGTGCCAGCAGCCCGGACAGGGGGCAATACTATGGCTACACCTTC.

This clone was detected once. V and J are TRBV28 and TRBJ1-1; 7 bases fit TRBD1. Germline V CDR1 and CDR2: MDHEN, SYDVKM. There are 16 residues in the CDR3. V lost 4 bases, J lost 2 bases, and 10 bases stayed unmatched. CDR3 DNA sequence: TGTGCCAGCAGTTCGTACGCCGGGACAGCAAACACTGAAGCTTTCTTT. It is translated as CASSSYAGTANTEAFF. Full variable domain (rest looked up from reference TRBV28 and TRBJ1-1): DVKVTQSSRYLVKRTGEKVFLECVQDMDHENMFWYRQDPGLGLRLIYFSYDVKMKEKGDIPEGYSVSREKKERFSLILESASTNQTSMYLCASSSYAGTANTEAFFGQGTRLTVV.

The chain recombines TRBV5-1 with TRBJ1-5, with a possible D match to TRBD1 (6 bases). Trimming stripped 3 bases from V and 1 base from J, with 8 bases between. Per the germline V gene, CDR1 is SGHRS and CDR2 is YFSETQ. This CDR3 region has 14 residues. CDR3 protein: CASSWGTSNQPQHF. CDR3 nucleotides: TGCGCCAGCAGCTGGGGGACAAGCAATCAGCCCCAGCATTTT.

This chain uses TRBV7-2 with TRBJ1-2; D perhaps matches TRBD1 (6 bases). This CDR3 contains 12 residues. Germline CDR1 is SGHTA and CDR2 is FQGNSA. The V gene lost 8 bases and the J gene lost 2 bases, with 9 bases spanning the gap. The CDR3 region is CASEGVNYGYTF. In nucleotides, the CDR3 is TGTGCCAGCGAGGGGGTCAACTATGGCTACACCTTC. Supplemented by reference TRBV7-2 and TRBJ1-2, the full variable domain reads GAGVSQSPSNKVTEKGKDVELRCDPISGHTALYWYRQSLGQGLEFLIYFQGNSAPDKSGLPSDRFSAERTGGSVSTLTIQRTQQEDSAVYLCASEGVNYGYTFGSGTRLTVV.

The rearrangement links TRBV10-3 to TRBJ1-2; D is possibly TRBD1 (5 bases). The germline V gene has CDR1 ENHRY and CDR2 SYGVKD. V was shortened by 3 bases and J by 8 bases, with 22 bases between the two germline ends. The CDR3 has 16 residues. CDR3 in DNA: TGTGCCATCAGTGATATAGGCTGGGACCCGGAGGGAGGCTACACCTTC. Its translation: CAISDIGWDPEGGYTF.

The chain couples TRBV10-3 to TRBJ2-7; 16 bases are a match to TRBD2. The CDR3 covers 17 residues. The germline V gene has CDR1 ENHRY and CDR2 SYGVKD. The V gene end was trimmed by 2 bases and the J gene end by 4 bases; junction bases not matched to a gene: 5. The CDR3 protein is CAISEQGTSGGAYEQYF. The CDR3 coding sequence is TGTGCCATCAGTGAGCAGGGGACTAGCGGGGGGGCATACGAGCAGTACTTC.

V and J are TRBV7-9 and TRBJ1-2; TRBD1 agrees at 8 bases. V shed 2 bases, J shed 4 bases, and the junction held 3 bases outside the gene matches. The CDR3 consists of 14 residues. In germline, CDR1 is SEHNR, CDR2 FQNEAQ (reference sequence). CDR3 nucleotides: TGTGCCAGCAGCTTAAGGCAGGGGGCCTATGGCTACACCTTC. Its translation: CASSLRQGAYGYTF.

The rearrangement uses TRBV7-9 and TRBJ2-3; 8 bases line up with TRBD1. The CDR3 spans 16 residues. V was clipped by 1 base and J by 4 bases; unmatched bases: 7. Germline lookup yields CDR1 SEHNR and CDR2 FQNEAQ (reference sequence). Written as DNA, the CDR3 is TGTGCCAGCAGCTTAGATTCAGGGGGCGCATCAGATACGCAGTATTTT. Encoded protein: CASSLDSGGASDTQYF. Drawing the rest from reference TRBV7-9 and TRBJ2-3, the complete variable domain is DTGVSQNPRHKITKRGQNVTFRCDPISEHNRLYWYRQTLGQGPEFLTYFQNEAQLEKSRLLSDRFSAERPKGSFSTLEIQRTEQGDSAMYLCASSLDSGGASDTQYFGPGTRLTVL.

The CDR3 reads CAWSDPRGTNEKLFF. In DNA, the CDR3 is TGTGCCTGGAGTGACCCCAGAGGGACTAATGAAAAACTGTTTTTT. This chain connects TRBV30 to TRBJ1-4; the D is unclear. This CDR3 contains 15 residues. Per germline, CDR1 GTSNPN and CDR2 SVGIG (reference sequence). Trimming shortened V by 1 base and J by 2 bases, and 11 bases separated the two germline ends. The variable domain in full, with the rest retrieved from reference TRBV30 and TRBJ1-4, is SQTIHQWPATLVQPVGSPLSLECTVEGTSNPNLYWYRQAAGRGLQLLFYSVGIGQISSEVPQNLSASRPQDRQFILSSKKLLLSDSGFYLCAWSDPRGTNEKLFFGSGTQLSVL.

J is TRBJ2-1 and V is TRBV2; possible D gene TRBD1, 5 bases. Per the germline V gene, CDR1 is SNHLY and CDR2 is FYNNEI. The V gene lost 8 bases and the J gene lost 5 bases, with 7 bases spanning the gap. There are 11 residues in the CDR3. For the CDR3, the DNA is TGTGCCAGCCGACAGAACAATGAGCAGTTCTTC. Its protein is CASRQNNEQFF.

The chain joins TRBV15 to TRBJ1-2; D possibly corresponds to TRBD1 (6 bases). CDR1 and CDR2 (germline): LNHNV, YYDKDF (reference sequence). The CDR3 consists of 14 residues. The V gene lost 2 bases and the J gene lost 2 bases, with 9 bases spanning the gap. CDR3 in DNA: TGTGCCACCAGCAGACAGGGGACAAACTATGGCTACACCTTC. Amino acids: CATSRQGTNYGYTF.

The chain links TRBV15 to TRBJ1-1, with 7 positions matching TRBD1. The germline gives CDR1 LNHNV, CDR2 YYDKDF (reference sequence). The CDR3 loop spans 13 amino acids. V shed 1 base, J shed 8 bases, and the junction held 4 bases outside the gene matches. CDR3: CATSRGVGGEAFF. CDR3 bases: TGTGCCACCAGCAGAGGAGTAGGGGGCGAAGCTTTCTTT.